A selection of T cell receptor beta chains follows, all from one sample in a study of CD4 and CD8 cells across lung adenocarcinoma regions. One entry per CDR3 protein, called by TCRdb with MiXCR from the PCR reads. In the table there are over 9,500 distinct CDR3 sequences, under 75% of which are singletons. Sequencing input: CD8+ T cells from the margin of a lung tumor. These receptors came from a female donor with lung adenocarcinoma. The CD4 and CD8 labels of this study may be unreliable. The CDR3 runs from the conserved cysteine through the conserved F or W.

v_call: TRBV6-1
j_call: TRBJ2-5
cdr3_aa: CASSPSGRGQDTQYF

v_call: TRBV27
j_call: TRBJ1-1
cdr3_aa: CASSLGHSNTEAFF

v_call: TRBV12-3/TRBV12-4
j_call: .
cdr3_aa: CASSRTSADYEQYF

v_call: TRBV6-1
j_call: TRBJ2-4
cdr3_aa: CARSPGAGGQNTQYF

v_call: TRBV10-3
j_call: TRBJ2-2
cdr3_aa: CAISEVGEPNTGELFF

v_call: TRBV6-5
j_call: TRBJ2-5
cdr3_aa: CSGSYGGRDQETQYF

v_call: TRBV10-3
j_call: TRBJ2-2
cdr3_aa: CAISGTQDRDTGELFF

v_call: TRBV6-1
j_call: TRBJ2-3
cdr3_aa: CASSHSEGTLGISDTQYF

v_call: TRBV4-1
j_call: TRBJ2-3
cdr3_aa: CASSQAGGAGGSTDTQYF

v_call: TRBV6-5
j_call: TRBJ2-3
cdr3_aa: CASSHSDSGSSNTQYF

v_call: TRBV12-3/TRBV12-4
j_call: TRBJ2-1
cdr3_aa: CASSPSAFELEQFF

v_call: TRBV10-1
j_call: TRBJ2-3
cdr3_aa: CGRVEWLRHKDTQYF

v_call: TRBV25-1
j_call: TRBJ1-1
cdr3_aa: CASSLQTGMAEAFF

v_call: TRBV6-1
j_call: .
cdr3_aa: CASSERLGGRETQYF

v_call: TRBV4-1
j_call: TRBJ2-7
cdr3_aa: CASSQVLVGSRNEQYF

v_call: TRBV10-3
j_call: TRBJ2-2
cdr3_aa: CAIRGSTGELFF

v_call: TRBV7-9
j_call: TRBJ2-4
cdr3_aa: CASSPENIQYF

v_call: TRBV10-1
j_call: TRBJ2-4
cdr3_aa: CASSDKGLWAKDMQYF

v_call: TRBV4-2
j_call: TRBJ1-1
cdr3_aa: CASSQDARRTEAFF

v_call: TRBV6-1
j_call: TRBJ2-5
cdr3_aa: CASSTGSGGPYQDTQYF

v_call: TRBV30
j_call: TRBJ2-5
cdr3_aa: CAWSSETQYF

v_call: TRBV6-1
j_call: TRBJ2-2
cdr3_aa: CASSEAPGGGELFF

v_call: TRBV7-2
j_call: TRBJ1-2
cdr3_aa: CASSRGTGSGYTF

v_call: TRBV10-1
j_call: TRBJ2-5
cdr3_aa: CASSGRGIQETQYF

v_call: TRBV7-9
j_call: TRBJ2-3
cdr3_aa: CASSSPSRDTQYF

v_call: TRBV6-1
j_call: TRBJ2-7
cdr3_aa: CASSDRGWNEQYF

v_call: TRBV6-4
j_call: TRBJ2-3
cdr3_aa: CASSSRFGATDTQYF

v_call: TRBV6-1
j_call: TRBJ2-1
cdr3_aa: CASLPGLAGDSYNEQFF

v_call: TRBV6-1
j_call: .
cdr3_aa: CASSDGEPDYEQYF

v_call: TRBV30
j_call: TRBJ1-1
cdr3_aa: CAWKNTEAFF

v_call: TRBV12-3/TRBV12-4
j_call: TRBJ2-5
cdr3_aa: CASSLDGTETQYF

v_call: TRBV4-1
j_call: TRBJ2-5
cdr3_aa: CASSQSQGFETQYF

v_call: TRBV6-5
j_call: TRBJ2-4
cdr3_aa: CVSSSDSAGPFF

v_call: TRBV6-1
j_call: TRBJ1-2
cdr3_aa: CASSPRETNLYGYTF

v_call: TRBV4-1
j_call: TRBJ2-5
cdr3_aa: CASSQGNAGTKETQYF

v_call: TRBV6-1
j_call: TRBJ2-1
cdr3_aa: CASSRKGEGWDEQFF

v_call: TRBV6-1
j_call: TRBJ1-2
cdr3_aa: CASSERQGKPYGYTF

v_call: TRBV4-1
j_call: TRBJ2-2
cdr3_aa: CASSQDWGGNTGELFF

v_call: TRBV6-5
j_call: TRBJ2-5
cdr3_aa: CASRYRDRGPDTQYF

v_call: TRBV4-1
j_call: TRBJ2-3
cdr3_aa: CASSRAGGGGRDTDTQYF

v_call: TRBV12-3/TRBV12-4
j_call: TRBJ1-1
cdr3_aa: CASSFGGLNTEAFF

v_call: TRBV6-5
j_call: TRBJ1-1
cdr3_aa: CASSYRRQEMNTEAFF

v_call: TRBV7-3
j_call: TRBJ2-3
cdr3_aa: CASSYRAQSTDTQYF

v_call: TRBV4-1
j_call: .
cdr3_aa: CASSQEGSSWETQYF

v_call: TRBV6-1
j_call: TRBJ2-1
cdr3_aa: CASLRDRGNNEQFF

v_call: TRBV30
j_call: TRBJ1-4
cdr3_aa: CAWNIQGANEKLFF

v_call: TRBV6-1
j_call: TRBJ2-1
cdr3_aa: CASSEAGGQNEQFF

v_call: TRBV10-1
j_call: .
cdr3_aa: CASSGLTSPDTQYF

v_call: TRBV6-1
j_call: TRBJ2-2
cdr3_aa: CASSEQGTGELFF

v_call: TRBV7-2
j_call: TRBJ2-3
cdr3_aa: CAGSPGVDKETQYF

v_call: TRBV25-1
j_call: TRBJ2-2
cdr3_aa: CASSPARGHSGELFF

v_call: TRBV6-1
j_call: TRBJ2-3
cdr3_aa: CASRGAGGGAPSTDTQYF